The source of this TCR beta chain is a study of OX40 agonist ivuxolimab in advanced cancers. Comment on this clone: The antigen remains unidentified.

Findings of the study overall: What antigens the expanded peripheral T cells recognized was never established.

Autoimmune disease history or systemic immunosuppression meant exclusion. Cycle 7 day 1, cycle 4 day 1, and baseline were the timepoints at which blood was sampled. Sequencing was performed with immunoSEQ multiplex PCR; in TCRdb, only in-frame clones are kept and a portion is missing. The data show about 43,000 clones, 75% to 90% seen once. This CDR3 is 15 amino acids long. Germline lookup yields CDR1 SGHNT and CDR2 YYREEE (reference sequence). Trimming left V 4 bases short and J 6 bases short, with 16 bases between. V and J are TRBV5-4 and TRBJ2-2; D is undetermined. The sequence came from an adult with an advanced solid tumor such as melanoma, head and neck, liver or kidney cancer. The sequencing used CD4+ or CD8+ T cells sorted from blood, collected in a trial of the OX40 agonist ivuxolimab. CDR3 bases: TGTGCCAGCAGCCCGGCCCCCGGGTTATCCGGGGAGCTGTTTTTT. This sequence encodes CASSPAPGLSGELFF.